The subject of this entry is one T cell receptor beta chain. This clone showed up just once. Its antigen specificity is not known. Base-call qualities are not available, and no considerably larger clone is one nucleotide away. Including the terminal cysteine and phenylalanine, the CDR3 comprises 13 residues. Only the CDR3 portion is preserved as DNA: 39 bases, with reading frame beginning at the first base. The germline V gene supplies CDR1 MGHDK and CDR2 SYGVNS. At the junction V is shortened by 7 bases and J by 2 bases; bases outside the gene matches: 3. This sample was included in a study of cytomegalovirus exposure and HLA in healthy donors (dated by TCRdb to about 2017). The study in broad terms: An earlier analysis of 587 of the donors reported about 260 Gb of sequence data and 95 million to 140 million unique TCR beta sequences obtained from approximately 180 million T cells. In addition to the first cohort of approximately 650 subjects, a separate validation cohort of 120 different subjects was used. Among a few hundred genotyped donors of the cohort, an average of approximately 250,000 unique TCR beta nucleotide sequences were sequenced per donor, around 20% of them non-productive. Among the roughly 400 genotyped donors, 75% to 90% belonged to the genetic ancestry cluster associated with self-reported Caucasian donors. An earlier analysis of around 540 of the donors applied high-throughput TCR beta sequencing to assess whether each TCR beta V gene segment acted as functional or pseudogenic. All discovery cohort repertoires had been generated using a single sequencing platform. To study patterns of TCR occurrence, a later analysis re-analyzed previously published TCR beta repertoires from hundreds of donors and added high-resolution HLA genotyping. Because of strong linkage in the cohort, four to six DR-DQ haplotypes were treated as single units for association and clustering. The study used immunosequencing to profile the T cell repertoires of some 600 subjects and linked those repertoires to cytomegalovirus serostatus. Class I and class II HLA loci were covered by the typing at four-digit resolution. The aim of the study was to test whether cataloging public T cell receptors could identify signatures of past pathogen exposure. About 300 gigabases of sequencing data and 80 million or so unique TCR sequences were included in an early release covering several hundred HLA-typed donors. In the later analysis, no new phenotypic data were used to find candidate immune exposures; instead, reliance was placed on TCR beta sequences and their occurrence across donors. The study combined high-throughput TCR immunosequencing, statistical association of individual TCRs with disease status, and machine learning to predict cytomegalovirus infection status. Donor age, sex, ethnicity and CMV serostatus were compiled alongside the repertoire data. The number of donors typed differed by locus, with roughly 620-630 for A, B, C, DRB1 and DQB1, approximately 500 for DQA1, 600 to 610 for DPA1, and around 460 for DPB1. A later genetic analysis took genome-wide SNP genotypes for 398 of the 666 donors and used that subset as a discovery cohort.

The cohort consisted of fewer than 700 healthy bone marrow donors. At the time of sampling, all cohort members were nominally healthy, though unrecorded immune exposures were likely present. The donor was CMV seronegative and was included in the group of 352 seronegative cohort members. A peripheral blood sample was collected from each donor, and TCR beta sequencing was performed on peripheral blood mononuclear cells. Genomic DNA extraction from the blood cell samples was performed with the Qiagen DNeasy Blood Extraction Kit. Library preparation was by the immunoSEQ multiplex PCR assay. For the multiplex PCR, a mixture combining 60 forward primers for TCR Vbeta segments and 13 reverse primers for TCR Jbeta segments was used. The CDR3 region of rearranged TCR beta genes was amplified from genomic DNA by a multiplex PCR assay. On the Illumina HiSeq System, the amplified TCR beta libraries were sequenced as 87-base-pair reads. As for how the authors treated the data: Across the 600 to 700 repertoires, a later analysis counted some 81 million unique TCR beta chains, around 10 million of which were shared by at least two donors. To remove PCR and sequencing errors, raw reads were error-corrected and collapsed into unique sequences using a nearest-neighbor algorithm that merged closely related sequences. CDR3 sequences were aligned to IMGT reference sequences to assign V, D and J gene segments. Each retained sequence needed at least a six-nucleotide match to both a V gene segment and a J gene segment. A rearrangement was called productive if the CDR3 had no stop codons and remained in frame with V and J, and every other rearrangement was called non-productive. Following IMGT convention, CDR3 was defined as the stretch from the second conserved V-encoded cysteine to the conserved J-encoded phenylalanine. The earlier analysis of about 500 of the donors excluded sequences that lacked an unambiguous match to a single V gene segment. An earlier analysis of some 610 of the donors called V segments functional above 56.7% productive rearrangements and segregating when the between-donor standard deviation exceeded 5%. A statistical classification framework was built for diagnosing cytomegalovirus status from the catalog of TCR beta chain sequences. A later analysis assigned V and J genes by comparing TCR nucleotide sequences with IMGT/GENE-DB human TR gene sequences. The TCRdist pipeline was used in a later analysis to assign CDR3 sequences and most-parsimonious VDJ recombination scenarios. In a later analysis, each TCR beta chain was defined by its CDR3 amino acid sequence together with its V-gene family, and reads without a unique V-gene family were excluded. A later analysis removed 592 highly shared, low-generation-probability nucleotide sequences to deal with suspected cross-contamination and a sequencing artifact. A later analysis calculated a clonal expansion index for each public chain from normalized within-repertoire ranks of inferred template counts. A later analysis computed generation probabilities with a VDJ recombination model fitted to out-of-frame rearrangements, and checked the results against IGoR. Hypergeometric tests were used in a later analysis to score TCR-TCR, TCR-HLA and TCR-CMV co-occurrence, with a repertoire-size bias correction applied to the TCR pairs. False discovery rates were estimated in a later analysis by permuting HLA or CMV assignments 20 times. In a later analysis, co-occurring TCRs were grouped with DBSCAN, and TCRdist sequence similarity was added when clustering was performed within HLA-allele-positive subsets. For co-occurrence clustering, repertoires with fewer than 30,000 or more than 120,000 public chains were excluded, along with 4 to 6 repertoires with anomalous nucleotide sharing. Entries here come from immuneACCESS through TCRdb and include only in-frame sequences with V and J called. Some clones fail to appear in such tables; in the studies checked, an unresolved V gene covers under half of the shortfall, and the cause of the remainder is unknown. The DNA was the basis for D and trimming; V, J and clone size are from that table. Counted in this sample were 150,000 to 200,000 clones; approximately 80% of them appeared once. The top ten hold around 0.46% of the sample.

The investigation overall reported the following: In a later analysis, around 17,000 TCR beta sequences were associated with specific HLA alleles at a false discovery rate of 0.05. The authors suggested that the approach could potentially be extended to other disease states and immunological phenotypes. V-gene and J-gene trimming of TCR beta chains was associated with a missense DCLRE1C variant in a later genetic analysis, and the association was replicated in an independent cohort. A later analysis found that most CMV-associated TCR beta chains appeared HLA-restricted, with HLA associations seemingly driven largely by CMV exposure. When HLA alleles, especially DR and DQ, strongly co-occurred, TCR associations were difficult to assign to individual alleles. In a later analysis, HLA-associated TCR beta chains were found to be more clonally expanded and to have lower generation probabilities than equally common non-associated chains. A further reported finding was that TCR beta sequences accurately predicted the HLA-A and HLA-B alleles for most subjects in the first cohort. Only TCR beta chains were sequenced in this cohort, and the absence of alpha or paired-chain data limited detectable features. Because HLA typing was missing for some donors at each locus, association tests included only the typed subset. Linkage disequilibrium might explain the correlated functional status among segregating V segments, but an unknown experimental factor could not be ruled out. CMV serostatus was the only immune exposure information available for the cohort. The study gave a list of under 200 TCR beta chains associated with cytomegalovirus. Because counts were too low, some 17 rarely observed V segments, including chromosome 9 orphons, were left out of the earlier analysis of 587 of the donors. A later analysis found that TCR association rates varied across HLA loci, with DRB1 alleles showing the most associated TCRs and HLA-C alleles the fewest. The classifier was reported to diagnose cytomegalovirus status with high specificity and sensitivity in both the original and validation cohorts. Presence/absence analyses assumed roughly uniform sequencing depth across donors, an assumption that may not hold. A few of the identified cytomegalovirus-associated TCR beta chains were confirmed in vitro to be specific for cytomegalovirus antigens. A cluster of highly shared sequence variants was judged likely to represent a technical artifact of the sequencing pipeline. Several of the top co-occurrence clusters appeared to be linked to parvovirus B19, influenza, CMV and Epstein-Barr virus, according to a later analysis. Most TCR sequences were seen in very few donors, while some public TCRs were found in many individuals. In an earlier analysis of approximately 590 of the donors, most TCR beta V segments were observed in productive rearrangements about 87% or about 30% of the time, broadly matching IMGT annotations. Some IMGT-functional V segments, including TRBV6-2 and TRBV6-3, could not be distinguished by the 87-base-pair reads and were therefore excluded. Compared with the roughly 700-donor mean, donors in an Asian-associated ancestry cluster had fewer N-insertions in productive TCRs, according to a later genetic analysis.

The TCR comes from a woman between 50 and 59 years old in good health and CMV-seronegative. The sequence is built from TRBV25-1 and TRBJ2-7; TRBD1 matches 9 bases in the middle. The sequenced sample was PBMCs. The DNA is as follows: TGTGCCAGCATAAGACAGGGGGCCTACGAGCAGTACTTC. Translation gives CASIRQGAYEQYF.